Listed here are 18 T cell receptor beta chains from one sample, sequenced in a study of blood T cell repertoires in COVID-19 (dated by TCRdb to the early 2020s). Library creation used the immunoSEQ multiplex PCR assay. Here the immuneACCESS table is served through TCRdb, limited to in-frame sequences with V and J called. Missing clones are a known gap in these copies; in checked studies unresolved V genes cover under half, and the rest lacks a known reason. The sample data list 200,000 to 250,000 clones, and more than 70% of these were observed just once. Less than 3.5% of the sample rests with the top ten. The sequenced sample consisted of peripheral blood. The receptors originated from a man between 45 and 60 years old with active or convalescent COVID-19.

V gene TRBV7-2 combines with J gene TRBJ1-2, with D uncertain. CDR3 length equals 15 residues. Trimming took 1 base from V and 0 from J, leaving 9 bases between them. CDR1 and CDR2 (germline): SGHTA, FQGNSA. The CDR3 sequence: CASSLVATANYGYTF. The CDR3 DNA follows: TGTGCCAGCAGCTTAGTGGCCACAGCTAACTATGGCTACACCTTC.

This clone was picked up a small number of times. CDR3 coding DNA: TGTGCCAGCAGCTTAGGAGACAGCTATAGCAATCAGCCCCAGCATTTT. Translating it yields CASSLGDSYSNQPQHF. The V gene is TRBV11-2, the J gene TRBJ1-5, with D maybe TRBD1 (5 bases). The V end was cut by 1 base, the J end by 0 bases, with 10 bases between. Looked up from germline, CDR1 is SGHAT and CDR2 is FQNNGV. CDR3 length: 16 amino acids.

The chain employs TRBV6-1 and TRBJ1-2, with D tentatively TRBD1 (5 bases). The germline V gene has CDR1 MNHNS and CDR2 SASEGT. V was pared by 3 bases and J by 0 bases, with 11 bases between. CDR3 length equals 15 residues. The CDR3 reads CASSEGGVTNYGYTF. CDR3 nucleotide sequence: TGTGCCAGCAGTGAGGGGGGGGTTACTAACTATGGCTACACCTTC.

The CDR3 sequence: CASSLGPGQGKYEQYF. DNA of the CDR3: TGCGCCAGCAGCTTGGGGCCGGGACAGGGTAAATACGAGCAGTACTTC. The chain employs TRBV5-1 and TRBJ2-7; 9 bases match TRBD1. Losses at the gene ends were 0 bases for V and 4 bases for J; bases not matched to a gene: 8. Germline V gene sequence: CDR1 SGHRS, CDR2 YFSETQ. This CDR3 contains 16 residues.

Only one count was recorded for this clone. The CDR3 DNA follows: TGTGCCAGCAGCTCCCTCCCGGGCTCGACAGGGAACTCGGGAAAGACCCAGTACTTC. This sequence encodes CASSSLPGSTGNSGKTQYF. The chain couples TRBV11-2 to TRBJ2-5; 7 bases line up with TRBD1. This CDR3 has 19 amino acids. The V segment lost 4 bases and the J segment 6 bases; nucleotides outside the gene matches: 23. CDR1 is SGHAT, CDR2 FQNNGV, per germline.

The chain recombines TRBV7-8 with TRBJ1-1; 7 nucleotides line up with TRBD1. V was clipped by 2 bases and J by 2 bases; unmatched bases: 2. The CDR3 totals 14 residues. The V gene's germline CDR1 is SGHVS and CDR2 FQNEAQ. This CDR3 reads CASSLRDRNTEAFF. The CDR3 DNA reads as TGTGCCAGCAGCTTAAGGGACAGAAACACTGAAGCTTTCTTT. Full variable domain (outside the CDR3, taken from reference TRBV7-8 and TRBJ1-1): GAGVSQSPRYKVAKRGQDVALRCDPISGHVSLFWYQQALGQGPEFLTYFQNEAQLDKSGLPSDRFFAERPEGSVSTLKIQRTQQEDSAVYLCASSLRDRNTEAFFGQGTRLTVV.

V is TRBV11-3 and J is TRBJ2-7; tentative D call: TRBD1 (6 bases). The V end lost 5 bases, the J end lost 6 bases, and 11 bases lay between the germline ends. CDR1 SGHNT and CDR2 YENEEA come from the germline V gene. There are 12 residues in the CDR3. CDR3 DNA sequence: TGTGCCAGCAGCCAGGGGCTTTTCGAGCAGTACTTC. Its translation is CASSQGLFEQYF.

The chain employs TRBV19 and TRBJ1-2, with 7 positions matching TRBD1. Germline CDR1 LNHDA, CDR2 SQIVND (reference sequence). J gave up 6 bases and V 5 bases, and 12 bases lay outside the gene matches. This CDR3 comprises 15 residues. The CDR3 loop is CASSYPRQGKDGYTF. CDR3 DNA: TGTGCCAGTAGTTACCCACGACAGGGAAAGGATGGCTACACCTTC.

This clone was counted a single time. The chain employs TRBV5-1 and TRBJ1-3, with D maybe TRBD1 (5 bases). V lost 4 bases and J 4 bases, leaving 12 bases between the germline ends. Germline V gene data show CDR1 as SGHRS and CDR2 as YFSETQ. The CDR3 is 14 amino acids. The CDR3 DNA is TGCGCCAGCAGCGGGGGGGGTCGAGGAAACACCATATATTTT. Protein sequence: CASSGGGRGNTIYF.

The chain uses TRBV12-5 and TRBJ2-2; TRBD1 is a possible D gene (5 bases). Per germline, CDR1 LGHNT and CDR2 FRNRAP. The CDR3 consists of 13 residues. V was cut by 6 bases and J by 2 bases, with 7 bases left in between. CDR3 residues: CASGQANTGELFF. The CDR3 bases are TGTGCTAGTGGACAGGCTAACACCGGGGAGCTGTTTTTT. Full variable domain (remainder filled in from reference TRBV12-5 and TRBJ2-2): DARVTQTPRHKVTEMGQEVTMRCQPILGHNTVFWYRQTMMQGLELLAYFRNRAPLDDSGMPKDRFSAEMPDATLATLKIQPSEPRDSAVYFCASGQANTGELFFGEGSRLTVL.

This sequence joins TRBV6-1 and TRBJ2-7; the match to TRBD2 covers 10 bases. This CDR3 contains 15 residues. CDR1 is MNHNS and CDR2 is SASEGT in the germline V gene. V gave up 1 base and J gave up 3 bases; unmatched junction bases: 3. The CDR3 here is CASSEGTSGGYEQYF. DNA for the CDR3: TGTGCCAGCAGTGAAGGGACTAGCGGAGGCTACGAGCAGTACTTC.

The rearrangement joins TRBV12-5 to TRBJ2-3; possibly TRBD2 for D (6 bases). Trimming shortened V by 8 bases and J by 4 bases, and 13 bases separated the two germline ends. CDR3 size: 13 residues. The germline gives CDR1 LGHNT, CDR2 FRNRAP. The CDR3 coding sequence is TGTGCTAGTTCGGAGGGAAGTGCAGATACGCAGTATTTT. Translated, it gives CASSEGSADTQYF.

The CDR3 loop reads CATSISRDRVYEQFF. The CDR3 DNA sequence: TGTGCCACCAGCATTTCCCGGGACAGGGTGTATGAGCAGTTCTTC. The V and J genes are TRBV15 and TRBJ2-1; TRBD1 matches 9 bases. The V gene end was trimmed by 4 bases and the J gene end by 8 bases; junction bases not matched to a gene: 9. Per germline, CDR1 LNHNV and CDR2 YYDKDF (reference sequence). This CDR3 comprises 15 residues.

The J gene is TRBJ2-1, the V gene TRBV9; TRBD2 matches at 10 bases. Germline V gene sequence: CDR1 SGDLS, CDR2 YYNGEE. Trimming at V came to 0 bases and at J to 5 bases, leaving 8 bases not matched to a gene. The CDR3 consists of 17 residues. The DNA of the CDR3 is TGTGCCAGCAGCGTAGTGACTAGCGGGCCGGCTGACAATGAGCAGTTCTTC. Translating it yields CASSVVTSGPADNEQFF.

V gene TRBV9 combines with J gene TRBJ1-2; 10 bases align to TRBD1. This CDR3 region has 17 residues. Per germline, CDR1 SGDLS and CDR2 YYNGEE. The J segment lost 4 bases and the V segment lost 3 bases, leaving 12 bases of the junction unmatched. The CDR3 sequence is CASSALSGTGAPYGYTF. CDR3 bases: TGTGCCAGCAGCGCCCTTTCCGGGACAGGGGCCCCCTATGGCTACACCTTC.

The sample holds one count of this clone. This chain links TRBV30 with TRBJ1-2; D unresolved. V was clipped by 5 bases and J by 2 bases, with 15 bases between them. The germline V gene has CDR1 GTSNPN and CDR2 SVGIG (reference sequence). The CDR3 is made up of 14 amino acids. The chain's CDR3 is CAWGLGLRNYGYTF. In DNA form, the CDR3 reads TGTGCCTGGGGGCTGGGCTTACGGAACTATGGCTACACCTTC.

This clone appeared a few times. The rearrangement links TRBV19 to TRBJ2-7; D perhaps matches TRBD1 (7 bases). The length of the CDR3 is 14 residues. V was pared by 3 bases and J by 6 bases, with 15 bases between. Per germline, CDR1 LNHDA and CDR2 SQIVND (reference sequence). This chain's CDR3 is CASSIEAGGGEQYF. CDR3 nucleotides: TGTGCCAGTAGTATCGAGGCAGGGGGAGGCGAGCAGTACTTC.

This chain uses TRBV5-1 with TRBJ1-1, with D possibly matching TRBD1 (5 bases). The CDR3 spans 15 residues. Germline V CDR1 and CDR2: SGHRS, YFSETQ. Trimming cost V 4 bases and J 5 bases, with 18 bases left between them. The CDR3 region is CASSLERGAGTEAFF. CDR3 bases: TGCGCCAGCAGCCTGGAGCGAGGGGCGGGGACTGAAGCTTTCTTT. Together with reference TRBV5-1 and TRBJ1-1, the CDR3 gives the full variable domain: KAGVTQTPRYLIKTRGQQVTLSCSPISGHRSVSWYQQTPGQGLQFLFEYFSETQRNKGNFPGRFSGRQFSNSRSEMNVSTLELGDSALYLCASSLERGAGTEAFFGQGTRLTVV.